Listed below are T cell receptor beta chains from one sample, sequenced in a study of regulatory T cells in long-lasting Graves disease. TCRdb reanalysed the multiplex PCR reads using MiXCR and keeps one entry per CDR3 protein. The sample holds 300,000 to 350,000 distinct CDR3 sequences, around a fifth seen once. This sample comprised peripheral blood mononuclear cells (PBMCs), obtained when the disease was refractory, from a patient treated with antithyroid drugs. The origin of the receptors is a female donor with Graves disease. Both conserved end residues are part of each CDR3. The D gene is left open where the match is weak. Only part of the rows carry a size: once, few, many, or a class if the clone is expanded.

TRBV15	NA	TRBJ2-6	few	TGTGCCACCAGCAGAGAACGGTCCTCTGGGGCCAACGTCCTGACTTTC	CATSRERSSGANVLTF
TRBV11-1	NA	TRBJ2-2	many	TGTGCCAGCAGCTCACCTTCGGGCACCGGGGAGCTGTTTTTT	CASSSPSGTGELFF
TRBV4-1	NA	TRBJ1-3	NA	TGCGCCAGCAGCCAAGACAGCTGGTCTGGAAACACCATATATTTT	CASSQDSWSGNTIYF
TRBV24-1	NA	TRBJ2-1	NA	TGTGCCACCAGTGACCACCGGGACGACAATGAGCAGTTCTTC	CATSDHRDDNEQFF
TRBV7-3	TRBD2	TRBJ2-1	NA	TGTGCCAGCAGCTTAATTAGCGGGAGGGCCGCTGAGCAGTTCTTC	CASSLISGRAAEQFF
TRBV9	NA	TRBJ2-2	NA	TGCGCCAGCAGCAGTGACAGGAGCGCCGGGGAGCTGTTTTTT	CASSSDRSAGELFF
TRBV12-3/TRBV12-4	NA	TRBJ2-7	many	TGTGCCAGCAGCCCACAACGTTTCAGCGAGCAGTACTTC	CASSPQRFSEQYF
TRBV28	NA	TRBJ1-5	many	TGTGCCAGCAGTTTCGGGCAGGGTTTTTCGCCCCAGCATTTT	CASSFGQGFSPQHF
TRBV7-3	NA	TRBJ2-7	many	TGTGCCAGCAGCTCCAAAAGGACACTGATCTACGAGCAGTACTTC	CASSSKRTLIYEQYF
TRBV29-1	NA	TRBJ1-1	many	TGCAGCGTAGTTCCGACATTTGAAGCTTTCTTT	CSVVPTFEAFF
TRBV3-1	NA	TRBJ1-2	many	TGTGCCAGCAGCTGGGTGGGGGAGACCTATGGCTACACCTTC	CASSWVGETYGYTF
TRBV12-3/TRBV12-4	NA	TRBJ2-3	NA	TGTGCCAGCAGTTTTAGGGGGGGCACAGATACGCAGTATTTT	CASSFRGGTDTQYF
TRBV20-1	TRBD1	TRBJ2-2	few	TGCAGTGCTAGCTCGGACAGGAGCACCGGGGAGCTGTTTTTT	CSASSDRSTGELFF
TRBV7-2	NA	TRBJ1-2	many	TGTGCCACCCTAACAGGGCGGAACCTTAACTATGGCTACACCTTC	CATLTGRNLNYGYTF
TRBV27	NA	TRBJ1-2	NA	TGTGCCAGCAGTCGTTACAGGGTACAGTACGGAGGCTACACCTTC	CASSRYRVQYGGYTF
TRBV28	NA	TRBJ2-2	many	TGTGCCAGCAGTTTATCAGGGGAAAACGGGGAGCTGTTTTTT	CASSLSGENGELFF
TRBV24-1	NA	TRBJ1-5	few	TGTGCCACCAGTGCGGGTGCCAATCAGCCCCAGCATTTT	CATSAGANQPQHF
TRBV27	TRBD1	TRBJ1-5	NA	TGTACCAGCAGTCTACAGGGGGCTCAGCCCCAACATTTT	CTSSLQGAQPQHF
TRBV2	NA	TRBJ1-3	many	TGTGCCAGCAGCAGGGACATTGGAAACACCATATATTTT	CASSRDIGNTIYF
TRBV11-2	NA	TRBJ1-5	NA	TGTGCCAGCAGCTTAGGGTTGGTACAGCCCCAGCATTTT	CASSLGLVQPQHF
TRBV12-3/TRBV12-4	TRBD2	TRBJ2-7	once	TGTGCCAGCAGTTTTCATCGAGCGGGGGGCCTCGAGCAGTACTTC	CASSFHRAGGLEQYF
TRBV6-5	TRBD2	TRBJ2-5	NA	TGTGCCAGCAGTTACGGACTAGCGGGGCCCCTAGCGGCCCAGTACTTC	CASSYGLAGPLAAQYF
TRBV5-1	NA	TRBJ1-5	NA	TGCGCCAGCAGCTTGGGGACAGACCCAGATCAGCCCCAGCATTTT	CASSLGTDPDQPQHF
TRBV20-1	NA	TRBJ2-3	NA	TGCAGTGCCGAACTCCTATCCACAGATACGCAGTATTTT	CSAELLSTDTQYF
TRBV20-1	NA	TRBJ1-4	many	TGCAGTGCGATACACGAGGGGCTGCGTGAAAAACTGTTTTTT	CSAIHEGLREKLFF
TRBV4-1	NA	TRBJ2-1	NA	TGCGCCAGCAGCCCAGACGGGGCACGCCCCTTCTTC	CASSPDGARPFF
TRBV6-1	NA	TRBJ1-5	many	TGTGCCAGCAGGACGGGGGCCGGTCAGCCCCAGCATTTT	CASRTGAGQPQHF
TRBV5-1	NA	TRBJ2-7	NA	TGCGCCAGCAGCTGGGACGGCTACGAGCAGTACTTC	CASSWDGYEQYF
TRBV19	NA	TRBJ1-3	few	TGTGCCAGTAGTAGCAGGGTATCGTCCGGAAACACCATATATTTT	CASSSRVSSGNTIYF
TRBV20-1	TRBD2	TRBJ2-7	many	TGCAGTGCTGGGGGACTAGACTACGAGCAGTACTTC	CSAGGLDYEQYF
TRBV2	TRBD1	TRBJ2-7	few	TGTGCCAGCTCACCGGGGACAGGGTCCTTCCCCCCCTACGAGCAGTACTTC	CASSPGTGSFPPYEQYF
TRBV20-1	NA	TRBJ1-1	many	TGCAGTGCCCGCCCCCCGAACACTGAAGCTTTCTTT	CSARPPNTEAFF
TRBV12-3/TRBV12-4	TRBD1	TRBJ1-5	many	TGTGCCAGCAGTCCAGGGACAGGGGGCGCGGGGTATAGCAATCAGCCCCAGCATTTT	CASSPGTGGAGYSNQPQHF
TRBV2	TRBD1	TRBJ2-5	many	TGTGCCAGCAGTGGGCGGACAGGGGCAGGAGAGACCCAGTACTTC	CASSGRTGAGETQYF
TRBV28	NA	TRBJ1-6	many	TGTGCCAGCAGTTTAGTGGGACTAAATTCACCCCTCCACTTT	CASSLVGLNSPLHF
TRBV28	TRBD1	TRBJ2-5	many	TGTGCCAGCAGTGCGGGACAGGGAGGGGGAAAGACCCAGTACTTC	CASSAGQGGGKTQYF
TRBV7-9	NA	TRBJ2-7	NA	TGTGCCAGCAGCTTCCTAGTAACCCCCTACGAGCAGTACTTC	CASSFLVTPYEQYF